The rows below give T cell receptor beta chains drawn from one sample of a study of blood T cell repertoires in COVID-19. TCRdb keeps only in-frame clones here, not all; method: immunoSEQ multiplex PCR. The table has around 120,000 clones, about 90% seen once; the top ten hold 30%. The sequencing sample was made of peripheral blood. These receptors came from a woman between 65 and 79 years old with acute or convalescent COVID-19. Each CDR3 is given with its conserved first and last residue. D genes are given only for firm matches. Clone size, where shown, is once, few, many, or a class for clones that have expanded.

>TRBJ1-1|-|TRBV14|-
TGTGCCAGCAGCCAAGATTTGGACTCCGAAGCTTTCTTT
CASSQDLDSEAFF
>TRBJ2-7|-|TRBV6-5|-
TGTGCCAGCAGTTACTCAACAGGGACAAGCTACGAGCAGTACTTC
CASSYSTGTSYEQYF
>TRBJ1-2|-|TRBV6-2/TRBV6-3|-
TGTGCCAGCAGTTACGGGGACACTAACTATGGCTACACCTTC
CASSYGDTNYGYTF
>TRBJ2-1|-|TRBV12-3/TRBV12-4|-
TGTGCCAGCGGCCGGGGGTACAATGAGCAGTTCTTC
CASGRGYNEQFF
>TRBJ1-1|TRBD1|TRBV10-3|-
TGTGCCATCAACCCAGGGGGCAGGAACACTGAAGCTTTCTTT
CAINPGGRNTEAFF
>TRBJ2-5|-|TRBV9|-
TGTGCCAGCAGTGAAACAGTTGGCAGACAAGAGACCCAGTACTTC
CASSETVGRQETQYF
>TRBJ1-1|-|TRBV12-3/TRBV12-4|-
TGTGCCAGCAGTTTAGCCCCGAGGACTGAAGCTTTCTTT
CASSLAPRTEAFF
>TRBJ1-5|-|TRBV12-3/TRBV12-4|once
TGTGCCAGCAGTACCGGGGGGCGGCAGCCCCAGCATTTT
CASSTGGRQPQHF
>TRBJ2-3|TRBD2|TRBV28|few
TGTGCCAGCAGTTTCGAGCGGGGCATCACAGATACGCAGTATTTT
CASSFERGITDTQYF
>TRBJ1-4|-|TRBV5-1|once
TGCGCCAGCAGCGAGTTCAGGGCCGCAACTAATGAAAAACTGTTTTTT
CASSEFRAATNEKLFF
>TRBJ1-6|-|TRBV7-9|-
TGTGCCAGCAGTCCCCCGGGCAGACAGGTTAAATCACCCCTCCACTTT
CASSPPGRQVKSPLHF
>TRBJ1-3|-|TRBV11-2|-
TGTGCCAGCAGGCGGGGGGCGGGAACCCCGAACTCTGGAAACACCATATATTTT
CASRRGAGTPNSGNTIYF
>TRBJ1-1|-|TRBV20-1|-
TGCAGTGCTATCCTGGGCCCACCCGCTTTCTTT
CSAILGPPAFF
>TRBJ2-1|-|TRBV7-9|-
TGTGCCAGCAGTCTTAGCCGGGACAACAATGAGCAGTTCTTC
CASSLSRDNNEQFF
>TRBJ1-2|TRBD1|TRBV30|-
TGTGCCTGGAGGGAACAGGGGGTAGTAGGCTATGGCTACACCTTC
CAWREQGVVGYGYTF
>TRBJ1-6|-|TRBV10-2|-
TGCGCCAGCAGTGAGAGGGGTAATTCACCCCTCCACTTT
CASSERGNSPLHF
>TRBJ2-1|-|TRBV6-5|few
TGTGCCAGCAGTCCCTTTCCCATAGGGGTTGAGCAGTTCTTC
CASSPFPIGVEQFF
>TRBJ2-5|-|TRBV7-9|-
TGTGCCAGCAGCCCCGGGGCAGGGGTAGAGACCCAGTACTTC
CASSPGAGVETQYF
>TRBJ1-4|-|TRBV28|once
TGTGCCAGCAGTTTCGGAGGGAGTAATGAAAAACTGTTTTTT
CASSFGGSNEKLFF
>TRBJ2-2|-|TRBV10-2|-
TGCGCCAGCAGGGGAGGGGGAAGGAACACCGGGGAGCTGTTTTTT
CASRGGGRNTGELFF
>TRBJ2-2|-|TRBV28|-
TGTGCCAGCAGTCTAAACACCGGGGAGCTGTTTTTT
CASSLNTGELFF
>TRBJ2-5|-|TRBV6-5|-
TGTGCCAGCGGACGGGAGCAAGAGACCCAGTACTTC
CASGREQETQYF
>TRBJ2-2|TRBD2|TRBV19|-
TGTGCCAGTACCGACGGGGGGGCGAACACCGGGGAGCTGTTTTTT
CASTDGGANTGELFF
>TRBJ1-6|-|TRBV5-1|-
TGCGCCAGCAGCCGGGACAATTGGAATTCACCCCTCCACTTT
CASSRDNWNSPLHF
>TRBJ2-2|-|TRBV2|few
TGTGCCAGCAGTGGAGGACAGATAATGCCCGGGGAGCTGTTTTTT
CASSGGQIMPGELFF
>TRBJ1-4|TRBD1|TRBV28|-
TGTGCCAGCAGTCCGACAGGGGGCGATGAAAAACTGTTTTTT
CASSPTGGDEKLFF
>TRBJ2-3|-|TRBV3-1/TRBV3-2|-
TGTGCCAGCAGCCAATACAGCGGGTCCCTCGGGAATACGCAGTATTTT
CASSQYSGSLGNTQYF
>TRBJ1-6|TRBD1|TRBV11-3|-
TGTGCCAGCAGCCCCCGGACAGGAATGAATTCACCCCTCCACTTT
CASSPRTGMNSPLHF
>TRBJ1-3|-|TRBV6-5|-
TGTGCCAGCAGTTCGGACAATCTTGGTGGAAACACCATATATTTT
CASSSDNLGGNTIYF
>TRBJ1-2|TRBD1|TRBV3-1/TRBV3-2|-
TGTGCCAGCAGCCAGGACAGGGGGCAGAATGGCTACACCTTC
CASSQDRGQNGYTF
>TRBJ1-1|TRBD1|TRBV18|-
TGTGCCAGTGCCGGGACAGGGAACACTGAAGCTTTCTTT
CASAGTGNTEAFF
>TRBJ2-7|TRBD1|TRBV28|-
TGTGCCAGCAGTCTGACAGGGGCAGCCTACGAGCAGTACTTC
CASSLTGAAYEQYF
>TRBJ1-2|TRBD1|TRBV5-6|-
TGTGCCAGCAGTTCGACAGGGGCCGCAACCTATGGCTACACCTTC
CASSSTGAATYGYTF
>TRBJ1-1|-|TRBV12-3/TRBV12-4|-
TGTGCCAGCAGGAAAACCCAGGACACTGAAGCTTTCTTT
CASRKTQDTEAFF
>TRBJ2-1|-|TRBV6-5|once
TGTGCCAGCATTAGGGTGGAGGACAATGAGCAGTTCTTC
CASIRVEDNEQFF
>TRBJ2-1|-|TRBV19|-
TGTGCCAGTAGTATAGGGGGGCACCCGAGCTCCTACAATGAGCAGTTCTTC
CASSIGGHPSSYNEQFF
>TRBJ1-2|TRBD1|TRBV6-6|-
TGTGCCAGCAGTTACCCGGACAGGGGGGACTATGGCTACACCTTC
CASSYPDRGDYGYTF
>TRBJ2-1|TRBD2|TRBV19|few
TGTGCCAGTAGTATTGACGGGGCCGGGAGGGATGAGCAGTTCTTC
CASSIDGAGRDEQFF
>TRBJ1-3|TRBD1|TRBV19|few
TGTGCCAGTAGAGGGACAGGGGGGACCTACGGAAACACCATATATTTT
CASRGTGGTYGNTIYF
>TRBJ1-4|TRBD1|TRBV28|few
TGTGCCAGCAGTTCCGGGACAGGGGTCGGGGTGAATGAAAAACTGTTTTTT
CASSSGTGVGVNEKLFF
>TRBJ2-2|-|TRBV30|-
TGTGCCTGGAGTAGCTCCGGGGAGCTGTTTTTT
CAWSSSGELFF
>TRBJ1-2|TRBD1|TRBV19|-
TGTGCCAGTACGGGAAGACAGGGGGGATTGTATGGCTACACCTTC
CASTGRQGGLYGYTF
>TRBJ1-5|TRBD1|TRBV5-6|once
TGTGCCAGCAGCCGGTTAGGACAGGGGGCCGACGACCAGCCCCAGCATTTT
CASSRLGQGADDQPQHF
>TRBJ1-6|-|TRBV9|-
TGTGCCAGCAGCGCCGCCGAGGGACCCCTCCACTTT
CASSAAEGPLHF
>TRBJ2-7|-|TRBV14|few
TGTGCCAGCAGCCAAGAGGCAGGCAGGGGACCTTACGAGCAGTACTTC
CASSQEAGRGPYEQYF
>TRBJ1-5|-|TRBV28|-
TGTGCCAGCAGTTTGATGACGTCCGGGGTTAGCAATCAGCCCCAGCATTTT
CASSLMTSGVSNQPQHF
>TRBJ1-2|-|TRBV30|-
TGTGCCTGGAGTGTACAGGGCTATGGCTACACCTTC
CAWSVQGYGYTF
>TRBJ2-7|TRBD1|TRBV18|-
TGTGCCAGCTCCCTAGGACAGGGTAGCTCCTACGAGCAGTACTTC
CASSLGQGSSYEQYF
>TRBJ2-3|-|TRBV11-3|-
TGTGCCAGCAGCTCTAGCACAGATACGCAGTATTTT
CASSSSTDTQYF
>TRBJ1-5|TRBD1|TRBV18|-
TGTGCCAGCTCACTAACAGACAGGGCTCATCAGCCCCAGCATTTT
CASSLTDRAHQPQHF
>TRBJ2-3|TRBD1|TRBV12-5|-
TGTGCTAGTGCGGGACAGGGGAGGGATACGCAGTATTTT
CASAGQGRDTQYF
>TRBJ1-3|TRBD1|TRBV29-1|-
TGCAGCGTTTACACTACTACGGGACAGGGTAACCACACCATATATTTT
CSVYTTTGQGNHTIYF
>TRBJ2-3|TRBD2|TRBV6-2/TRBV6-3|-
TGTGCCAGCAGTTCCCTGCTGGCTAGCGGGGGGGTTGAAGATACGCAGTATTTT
CASSSLLASGGVEDTQYF
>TRBJ1-2|TRBD1|TRBV5-1|-
TGCGCCAGCAGCTGGGACAGAGGCTATGGCTACACCTTC
CASSWDRGYGYTF
>TRBJ1-3|TRBD1|TRBV5-4|-
TGTGCCAGCAGCCCAGGGGGGTCCGGTGGAAACACCATATATTTT
CASSPGGSGGNTIYF
>TRBJ1-2|TRBD1|TRBV6-5|-
TGTGCCAGCAGTTACTCTGACAGGGGCAAGAACTATGGCTACACCTTC
CASSYSDRGKNYGYTF
>TRBJ2-7|-|TRBV12-3/TRBV12-4|once
TGTGCCAGCAGTAAGACGGGAAAAGGGGAGCAGTACTTC
CASSKTGKGEQYF
>TRBJ1-1|TRBD1|TRBV19|-
TGTGCCAGTAGTATAAGTACAGGGGCCCCGTTCACTGAAGCTTTCTTT
CASSISTGAPFTEAFF